The rows below give T cell receptor beta chains drawn from one sample of a study of radiation and T cells in renal cell carcinoma. TCRdb's table, derived via immunoSEQ multiplex PCR, lists solely in-frame clones and lacks some. The sample gives almost 20,000 clones, roughly 62% of which show up once; roughly an eighth is in the top ten. The material sequenced was tumor tissue, taken from a patient whose treatment included radiotherapy and nephrectomy. The receptors come from a woman aged 70-85 years with renal cell carcinoma. Both conserved end residues are trimmed from each CDR3.

V: TRBV11-2; CDR3: ASSSHDQGGSSSPLH
V: TRBV27; CDR3: ASSPTPGGLGYEQY
V: TRBV6-5; CDR3: ASSGGGASNGYT
V: TRBV7-9; CDR3: ASSPTRDEQY
V: TRBV29-1; CDR3: SVTRGPGGDQPQH
V: TRBV6-4; CDR3: ASSAKGEMNTEAF
V: TRBV16; CDR3: ASSPSRTGYEKLF
V: TRBV5-1; CDR3: ASSLVPGQGGYGYT
V: TRBV5-4; CDR3: ASSLDRGGSTNEKLF
V: TRBV11-2; CDR3: ASSFGDRTYEQY
V: TRBV19; CDR3: ASSPDRGSYGYT
V: TRBV7-2; CDR3: ASSKAYEQY
V: TRBV5-6; CDR3: ASSGDRGFSYGYT
V: TRBV4-3; CDR3: ASSQLLQSTEAF
V: TRBV6-5; CDR3: ASSYGGRYSEVEAF